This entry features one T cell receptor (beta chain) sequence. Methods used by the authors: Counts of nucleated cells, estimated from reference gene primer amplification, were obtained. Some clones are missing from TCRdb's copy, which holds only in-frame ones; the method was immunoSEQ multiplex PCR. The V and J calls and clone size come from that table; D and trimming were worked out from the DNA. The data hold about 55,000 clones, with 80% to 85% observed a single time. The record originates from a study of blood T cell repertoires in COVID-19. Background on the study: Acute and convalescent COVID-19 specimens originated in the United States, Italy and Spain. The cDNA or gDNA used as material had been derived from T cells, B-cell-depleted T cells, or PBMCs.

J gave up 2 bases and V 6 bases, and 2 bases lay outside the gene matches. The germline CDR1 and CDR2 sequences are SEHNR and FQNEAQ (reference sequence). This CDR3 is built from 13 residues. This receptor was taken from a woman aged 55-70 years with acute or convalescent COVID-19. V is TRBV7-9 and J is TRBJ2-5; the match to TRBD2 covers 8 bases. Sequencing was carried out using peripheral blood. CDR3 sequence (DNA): TGTGCCAGCAGGGTAGCGGGACAAGAGACCCAGTACTTC. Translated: CASRVAGQETQYF. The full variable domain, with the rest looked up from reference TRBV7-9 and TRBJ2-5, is DTGVSQNPRHKITKRGQNVTFRCDPISEHNRLYWYRQTLGQGPEFLTYFQNEAQLEKSRLLSDRFSAERPKGSFSTLEIQRTEQGDSAMYLCASRVAGQETQYFGPGTRLLVL.